This T cell receptor (beta chain) was sequenced in a study of human T cells and chemical hapten exposure. J lost 3 bases, V lost 0 bases, and 11 bases had no gene match. Germline-derived CDR1 and CDR2 are SGHAT and FQNNGV. The CDR3 is 18 amino acids. In the authors' workflow: Just over 95,000 TCRs per sample was the median, with a range of about 20,000 to 700,000. TCRdb fed the RACE reads into MiXCR, producing one record per CDR3 protein. The V and J calls were not made by the authors but by TCRdb's processing. This table has around 330,000 distinct CDR3 sequences, 4.5% to 7% appearing once. Time point given: pre-sensitization, week 0. Treatment defined: therapeutic diphenylcyclopropenone sensitization with weekly scalp DPC.

This receptor was taken from a woman under 30 with alopecia areata. Some clones in this sample may be carry-over from other donors' samples. This specimen consisted of whole blood, obtained in connection with sensitization to the hapten diphenylcyclopropenone (DPC). The chain recombines TRBV11-2 with TRBJ1-3, with TRBD1 identical over 7 bases. CDR3 sequence: CASSLDRGQQVFGNTIYF. The DNA for the CDR3 is TGTGCCAGCAGCTTAGACCGGGGACAGCAAGTTTTTGGAAACACCATATATTTT.